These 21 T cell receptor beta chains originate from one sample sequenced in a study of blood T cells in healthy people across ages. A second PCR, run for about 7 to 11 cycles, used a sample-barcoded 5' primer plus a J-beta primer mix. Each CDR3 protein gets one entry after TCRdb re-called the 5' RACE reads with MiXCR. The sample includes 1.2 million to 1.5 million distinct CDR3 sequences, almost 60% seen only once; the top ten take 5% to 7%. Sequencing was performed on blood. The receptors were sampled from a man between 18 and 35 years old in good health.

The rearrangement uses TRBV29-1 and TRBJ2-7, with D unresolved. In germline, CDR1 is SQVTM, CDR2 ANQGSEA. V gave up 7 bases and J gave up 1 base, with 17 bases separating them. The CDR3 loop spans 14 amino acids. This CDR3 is CSAIRAMGSYEQYF. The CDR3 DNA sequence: TGCAGCGCTATTCGGGCGATGGGGTCCTACGAGCAGTACTTC.

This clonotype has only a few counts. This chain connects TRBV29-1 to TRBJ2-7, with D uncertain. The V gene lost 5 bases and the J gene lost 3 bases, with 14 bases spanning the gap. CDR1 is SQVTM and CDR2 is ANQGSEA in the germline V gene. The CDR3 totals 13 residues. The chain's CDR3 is CSVPGPTYYEQYF. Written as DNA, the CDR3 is TGCAGCGTTCCCGGGCCTACATACTACGAGCAGTACTTC.

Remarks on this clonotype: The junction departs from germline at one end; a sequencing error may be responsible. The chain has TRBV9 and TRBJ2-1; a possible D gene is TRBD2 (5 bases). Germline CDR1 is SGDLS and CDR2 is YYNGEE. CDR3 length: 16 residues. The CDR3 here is CTSSVDSADDYNEQFF. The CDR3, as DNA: TGTACCAGCAGCGTAGATTCAGCGGACGACTACAATGAGCAGTTCTTC.

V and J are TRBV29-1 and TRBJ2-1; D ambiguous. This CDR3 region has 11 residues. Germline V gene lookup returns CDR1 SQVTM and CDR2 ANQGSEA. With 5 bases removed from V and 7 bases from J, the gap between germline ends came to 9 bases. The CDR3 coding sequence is TGCAGCGTTCCCGACGAAAATGAGCAGTTCTTC. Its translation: CSVPDENEQFF.

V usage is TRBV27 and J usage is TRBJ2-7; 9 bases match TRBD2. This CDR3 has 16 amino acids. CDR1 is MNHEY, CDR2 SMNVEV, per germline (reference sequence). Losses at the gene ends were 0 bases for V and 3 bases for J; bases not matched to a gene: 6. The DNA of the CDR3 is TGTGCCAGCAGTTTATCGGGACGAGCGGGGGGCTACGAGCAGTACTTC. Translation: CASSLSGRAGGYEQYF.

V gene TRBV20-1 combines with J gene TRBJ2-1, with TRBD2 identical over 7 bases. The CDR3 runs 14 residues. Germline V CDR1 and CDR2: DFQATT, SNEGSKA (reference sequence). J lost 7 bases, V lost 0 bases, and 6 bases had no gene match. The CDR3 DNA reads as TGCAGTGCTAGAGATATTCGGGGGGTGAATGAGCAGTTCTTC. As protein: CSARDIRGVNEQFF.

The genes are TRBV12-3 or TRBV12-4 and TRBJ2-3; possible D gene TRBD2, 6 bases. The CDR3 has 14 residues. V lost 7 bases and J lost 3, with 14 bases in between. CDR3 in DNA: TGTGCCAGCACCATTGGGACTTGGACAGATACGCAGTATTTT. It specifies CASTIGTWTDTQYF.

This CDR3 is CASSLDHPGAGEQYF. CDR3 sequence (DNA): TGTGCCAGCAGCTTAGACCATCCGGGGGCGGGGGAGCAGTACTTC. The chain is built from TRBV7-9 and TRBJ2-7; D possibly matches TRBD1 or TRBD2 (6 bases each). Germline V gives CDR1 SEHNR, CDR2 FQNEAQ (reference sequence). The V end lost 1 base, the J end lost 7 bases, and 17 bases lay between the germline ends. The CDR3 totals 15 residues.

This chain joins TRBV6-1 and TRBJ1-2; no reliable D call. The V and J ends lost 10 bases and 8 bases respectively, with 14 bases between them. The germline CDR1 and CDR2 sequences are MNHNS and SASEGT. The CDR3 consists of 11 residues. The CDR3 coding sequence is TGTGCCATAAACTCGAGGACCGGCTACACCTTC. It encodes CAINSRTGYTF.

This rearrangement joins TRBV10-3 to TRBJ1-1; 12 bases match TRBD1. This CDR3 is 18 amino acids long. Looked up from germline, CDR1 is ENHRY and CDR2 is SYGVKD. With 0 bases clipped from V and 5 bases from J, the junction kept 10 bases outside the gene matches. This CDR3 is CAISESSGQGAQSTEAFF. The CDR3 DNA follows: TGTGCCATCAGTGAGTCGTCGGGACAGGGGGCCCAGAGTACTGAAGCTTTCTTT.

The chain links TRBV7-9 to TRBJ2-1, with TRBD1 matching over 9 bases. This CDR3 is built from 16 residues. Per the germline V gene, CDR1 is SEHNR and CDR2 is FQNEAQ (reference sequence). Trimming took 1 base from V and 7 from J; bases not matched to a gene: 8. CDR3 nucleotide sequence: TGTGCCAGCAGCTTAGTGGGACAGGGTGGCTTGAATGAGCAGTTCTTC. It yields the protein CASSLVGQGGLNEQFF.

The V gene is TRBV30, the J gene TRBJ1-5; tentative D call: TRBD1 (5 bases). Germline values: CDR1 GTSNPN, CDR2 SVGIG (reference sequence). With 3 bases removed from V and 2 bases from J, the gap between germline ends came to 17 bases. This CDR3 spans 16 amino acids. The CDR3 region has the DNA TGTGCCTGGAGCCTCTCGGGAGGAGGGGGCAATCAGCCCCAGCATTTT. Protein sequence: CAWSLSGGGGNQPQHF. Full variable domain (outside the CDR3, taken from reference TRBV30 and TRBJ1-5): SQTIHQWPATLVQPVGSPLSLECTVEGTSNPNLYWYRQAAGRGLQLLFYSVGIGQISSEVPQNLSASRPQDRQFILSSKKLLLSDSGFYLCAWSLSGGGGNQPQHFGDGTRLSIL.

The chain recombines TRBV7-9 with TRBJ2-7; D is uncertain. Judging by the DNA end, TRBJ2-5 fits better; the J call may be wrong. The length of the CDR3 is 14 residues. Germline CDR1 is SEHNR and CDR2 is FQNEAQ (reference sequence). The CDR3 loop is CASSLALGWETQYF. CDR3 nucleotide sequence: TGTGCCAGCAGCTTAGCTCTGGGGTGGGAGACCCAGTACTTC.

CDR3 region: CASSYSPYNEQYF. CDR3 sequence (DNA): TGTGCCAGCAGCTACAGCCCCTACAATGAGCAGTACTTC. The chain couples TRBV7-9 to TRBJ2-1; no reliable D call. Matching the DNA end better, TRBJ2-7 makes the J call doubtful. Germline V gives CDR1 SEHNR, CDR2 FQNEAQ (reference sequence). CDR3 size: 13 residues.

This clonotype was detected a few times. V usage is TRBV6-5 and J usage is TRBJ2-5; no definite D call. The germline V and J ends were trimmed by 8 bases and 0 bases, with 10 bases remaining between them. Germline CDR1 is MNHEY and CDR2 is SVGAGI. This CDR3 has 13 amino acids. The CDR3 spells CASAEVHQETQYF. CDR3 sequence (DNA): TGTGCCAGCGCGGAAGTGCACCAAGAGACCCAGTACTTC.

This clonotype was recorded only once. The CDR3 bases are TGTGCCAGCAGCCGACTTTCGAGGGCCAGGGCTTTCTTT. Translation: CASSRLSRARAFF. The chain recombines TRBV7-8 with TRBJ1-1; D is ambiguous. V gave up 5 bases and J gave up 11 bases, with 18 bases separating them. This CDR3 is 13 amino acids long. CDR1 and CDR2 from the germline V gene are SGHVS and FQNEAQ.

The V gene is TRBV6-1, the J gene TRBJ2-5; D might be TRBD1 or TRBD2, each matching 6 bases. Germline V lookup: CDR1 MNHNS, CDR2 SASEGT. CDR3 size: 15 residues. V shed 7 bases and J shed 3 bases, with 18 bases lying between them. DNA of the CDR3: TGTGCCAGCACCCTGGGGGGCAGAACTGAAGAGACCCAGTACTTC. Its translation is CASTLGGRTEETQYF.

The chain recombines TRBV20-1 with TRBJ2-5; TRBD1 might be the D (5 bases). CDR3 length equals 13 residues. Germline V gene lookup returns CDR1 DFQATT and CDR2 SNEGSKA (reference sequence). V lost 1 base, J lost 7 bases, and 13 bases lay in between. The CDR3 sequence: CSARGNLRGTQYF. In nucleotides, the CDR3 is TGCAGTGCTAGAGGGAACTTAAGGGGGACCCAGTACTTC.

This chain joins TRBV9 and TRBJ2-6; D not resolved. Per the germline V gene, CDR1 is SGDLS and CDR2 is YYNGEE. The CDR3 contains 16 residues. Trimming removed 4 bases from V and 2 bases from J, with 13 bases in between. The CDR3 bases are TGTGCCAGCAGCACCACGAAAGGGACTGGGGCCAACGTCCTGACTTTC. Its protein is CASSTTKGTGANVLTF.

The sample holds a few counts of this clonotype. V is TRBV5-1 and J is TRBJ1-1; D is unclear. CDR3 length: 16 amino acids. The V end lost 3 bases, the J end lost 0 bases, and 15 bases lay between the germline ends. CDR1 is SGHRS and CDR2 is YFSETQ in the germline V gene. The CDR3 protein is CASSSEGTVMNTEAFF. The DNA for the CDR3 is TGCGCCAGCAGCTCAGAAGGAACAGTCATGAACACTGAAGCTTTCTTT. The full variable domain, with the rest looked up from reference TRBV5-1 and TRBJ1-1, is KAGVTQTPRYLIKTRGQQVTLSCSPISGHRSVSWYQQTPGQGLQFLFEYFSETQRNKGNFPGRFSGRQFSNSRSEMNVSTLELGDSALYLCASSSEGTVMNTEAFFGQGTRLTVV.

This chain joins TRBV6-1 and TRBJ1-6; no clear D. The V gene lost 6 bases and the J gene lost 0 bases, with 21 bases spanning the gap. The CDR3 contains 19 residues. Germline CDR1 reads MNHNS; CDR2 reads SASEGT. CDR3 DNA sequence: TGTGCCAGCAGCGATAGAAACCGCAAAACCAGCTCCTATAATTCACCCCTCCACTTT. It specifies CASSDRNRKTSSYNSPLHF.